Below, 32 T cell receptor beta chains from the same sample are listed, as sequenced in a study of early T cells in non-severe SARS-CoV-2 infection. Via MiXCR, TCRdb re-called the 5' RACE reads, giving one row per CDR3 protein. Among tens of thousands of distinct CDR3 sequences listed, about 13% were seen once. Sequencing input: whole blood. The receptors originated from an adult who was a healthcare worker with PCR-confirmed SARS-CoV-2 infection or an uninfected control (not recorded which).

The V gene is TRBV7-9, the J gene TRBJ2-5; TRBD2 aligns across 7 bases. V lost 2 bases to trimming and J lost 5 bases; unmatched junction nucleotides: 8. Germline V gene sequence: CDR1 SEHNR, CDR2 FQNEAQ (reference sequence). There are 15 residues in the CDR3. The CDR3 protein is CASSLSGGSRETQYF. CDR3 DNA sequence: TGTGCCAGCAGCTTAAGCGGCGGGAGTCGTGAGACCCAGTACTTC.

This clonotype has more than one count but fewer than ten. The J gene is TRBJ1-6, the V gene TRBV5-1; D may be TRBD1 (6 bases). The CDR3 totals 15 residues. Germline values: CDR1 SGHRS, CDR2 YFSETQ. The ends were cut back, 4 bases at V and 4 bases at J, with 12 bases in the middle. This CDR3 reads CASSPGQNYNSPLHF. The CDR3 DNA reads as TGCGCCAGCAGCCCAGGACAGAATTATAATTCACCCCTCCACTTT.

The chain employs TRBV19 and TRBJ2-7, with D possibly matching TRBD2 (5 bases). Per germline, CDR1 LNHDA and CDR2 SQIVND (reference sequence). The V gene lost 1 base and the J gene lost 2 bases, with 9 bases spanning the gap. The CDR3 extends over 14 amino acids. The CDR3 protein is CASSIAIGTYEQYF. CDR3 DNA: TGTGCCAGTAGTATAGCTATCGGGACCTACGAGCAGTACTTC.

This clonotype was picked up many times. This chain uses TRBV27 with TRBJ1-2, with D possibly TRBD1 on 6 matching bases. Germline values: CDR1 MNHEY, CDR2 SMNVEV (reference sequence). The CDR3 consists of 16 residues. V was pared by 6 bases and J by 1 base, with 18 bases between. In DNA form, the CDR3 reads TGTGCCAGCAGAATCAAAGGGAACAGGGTTAACTATGGCTACACCTTC. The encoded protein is CASRIKGNRVNYGYTF.

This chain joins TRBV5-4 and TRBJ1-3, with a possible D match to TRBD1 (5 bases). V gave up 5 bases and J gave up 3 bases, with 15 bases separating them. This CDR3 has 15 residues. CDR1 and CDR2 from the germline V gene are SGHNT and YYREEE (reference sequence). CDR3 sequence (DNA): TGTGCCAGCAGTTCACCCGGGACCAGTGGAAACACCATATATTTT. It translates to CASSSPGTSGNTIYF.

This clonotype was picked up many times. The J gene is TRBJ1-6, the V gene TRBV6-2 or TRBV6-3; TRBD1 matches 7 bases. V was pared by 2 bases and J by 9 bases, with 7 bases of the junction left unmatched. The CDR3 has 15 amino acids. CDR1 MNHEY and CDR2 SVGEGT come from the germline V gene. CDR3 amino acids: CASSYEGTESSPLHF. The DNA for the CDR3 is TGTGCCAGCAGTTACGAAGGGACAGAGTCTTCACCCCTCCACTTT.

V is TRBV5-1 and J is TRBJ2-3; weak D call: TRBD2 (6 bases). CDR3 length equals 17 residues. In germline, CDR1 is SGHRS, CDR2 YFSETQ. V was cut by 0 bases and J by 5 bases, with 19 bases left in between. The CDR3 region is CASSLAPTGAPGDTQYF. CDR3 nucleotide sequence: TGCGCCAGCAGCTTGGCCCCCACGGGAGCGCCGGGAGATACGCAGTATTTT.

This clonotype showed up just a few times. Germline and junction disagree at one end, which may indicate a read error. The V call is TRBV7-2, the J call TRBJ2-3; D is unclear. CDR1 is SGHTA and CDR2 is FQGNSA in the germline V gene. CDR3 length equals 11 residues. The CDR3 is CATSREDTQYF. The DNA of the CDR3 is TGTGCCACCAGCCGCGAGGATACGCAGTATTTT. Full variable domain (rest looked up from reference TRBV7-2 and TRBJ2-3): GAGVSQSPSNKVTEKGKDVELRCDPISGHTALYWYRQSLGQGLEFLIYFQGNSAPDKSGLPSDRFSAERTGGSVSTLTIQRTQQEDSAVYLCATSREDTQYFGPGTRLTVL.

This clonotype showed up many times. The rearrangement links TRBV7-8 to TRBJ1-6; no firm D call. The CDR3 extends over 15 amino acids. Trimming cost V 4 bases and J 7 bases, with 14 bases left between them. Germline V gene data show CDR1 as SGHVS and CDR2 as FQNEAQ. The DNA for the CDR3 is TGTGCCAGCAGCTACGACCATACGGGGAATTCACCCCTCCACTTT. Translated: CASSYDHTGNSPLHF. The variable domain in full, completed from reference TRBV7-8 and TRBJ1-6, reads GAGVSQSPRYKVAKRGQDVALRCDPISGHVSLFWYQQALGQGPEFLTYFQNEAQLDKSGLPSDRFFAERPEGSVSTLKIQRTQQEDSAVYLCASSYDHTGNSPLHFGNGTRLTVT.

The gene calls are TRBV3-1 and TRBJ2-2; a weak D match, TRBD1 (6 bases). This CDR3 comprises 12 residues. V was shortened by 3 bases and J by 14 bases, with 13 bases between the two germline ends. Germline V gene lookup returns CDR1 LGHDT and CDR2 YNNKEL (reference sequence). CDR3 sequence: CASSQNTGKLFF. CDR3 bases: TGTGCCAGCAGCCAGAACACAGGGAAACTGTTTTTT.

The DNA for the CDR3 is TGTGCCAGCAGTTCGACAGGGGGTTCTGGAAACACCATATATTTT. Its translation: CASSSTGGSGNTIYF. This chain links TRBV27 with TRBJ1-3; 9 bases fit TRBD1. Germline V gene lookup returns CDR1 MNHEY and CDR2 SMNVEV (reference sequence). CDR3 length equals 15 residues. J lost 1 base, V lost 4 bases, and 2 bases had no gene match.

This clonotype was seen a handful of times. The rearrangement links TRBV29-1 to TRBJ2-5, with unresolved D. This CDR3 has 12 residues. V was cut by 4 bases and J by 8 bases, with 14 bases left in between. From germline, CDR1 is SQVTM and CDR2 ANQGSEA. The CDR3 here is CSVVTDPRTQYF. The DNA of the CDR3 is TGCAGCGTTGTTACGGACCCAAGAACCCAGTACTTC. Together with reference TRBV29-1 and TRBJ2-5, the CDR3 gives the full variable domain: SAVISQKPSRDICQRGTSLTIQCQVDSQVTMMFWYRQQPGQSLTLIATANQGSEATYESGFVIDKFPISRPNLTFSTLTVSNMSPEDSSIYLCSVVTDPRTQYFGPGTRLLVL.

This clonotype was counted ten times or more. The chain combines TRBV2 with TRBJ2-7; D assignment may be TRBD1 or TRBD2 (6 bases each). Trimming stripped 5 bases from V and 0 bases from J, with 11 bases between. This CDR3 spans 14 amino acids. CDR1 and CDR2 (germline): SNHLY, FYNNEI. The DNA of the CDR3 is TGTGCCAGCAGTCGGGGGCCTCCCTCCTACGAGCAGTACTTC. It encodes CASSRGPPSYEQYF. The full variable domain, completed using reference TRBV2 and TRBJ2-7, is EPEVTQTPSHQVTQMGQEVILRCVPISNHLYFYWYRQILGQKVEFLVSFYNNEISEKSEIFDDQFSVERPDGSNFTLKIRSTKLEDSAMYFCASSRGPPSYEQYFGPGTRLTVT.

The CDR3 here is CSASSQGAYNEQFF. The CDR3 DNA reads TGCAGTGCTAGTAGTCAGGGGGCTTACAATGAGCAGTTCTTC. The rearrangement uses TRBV20-1 and TRBJ2-1; 8 nucleotides match TRBD1. With 3 bases clipped from V and 4 bases from J, the junction kept 5 bases outside the gene matches. The V gene's germline CDR1 is DFQATT and CDR2 SNEGSKA (reference sequence). The CDR3 is 14 amino acids.

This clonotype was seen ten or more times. The DNA for the CDR3 is TGCAGTGCCGACAGGTCAGGAGAAAAACTGTTTTTT. Amino acids: CSADRSGEKLFF. V gene TRBV20-1 combines with J gene TRBJ1-4, with D maybe TRBD1 (6 bases). Germline loops: CDR1 DFQATT, CDR2 SNEGSKA (reference sequence). Trimming stripped 6 bases from V and 8 bases from J, with 13 bases between. The CDR3 length is 12 residues.

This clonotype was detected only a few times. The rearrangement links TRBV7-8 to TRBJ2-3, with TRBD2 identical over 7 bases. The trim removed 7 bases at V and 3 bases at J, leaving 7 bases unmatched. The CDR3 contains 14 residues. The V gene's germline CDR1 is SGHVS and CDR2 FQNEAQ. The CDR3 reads CASTFSGGTDTQYF. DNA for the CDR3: TGTGCCAGCACCTTTTCCGGGGGGACAGATACGCAGTATTTT.

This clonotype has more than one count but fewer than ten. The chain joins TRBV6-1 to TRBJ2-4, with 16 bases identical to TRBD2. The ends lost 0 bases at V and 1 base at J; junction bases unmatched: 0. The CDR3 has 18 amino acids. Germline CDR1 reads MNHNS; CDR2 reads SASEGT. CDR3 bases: TGTGCCAGCAGTGAAGCGGGACTAGCGGGAGGGGCCAAAAACATTCAGTACTTC. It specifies CASSEAGLAGGAKNIQYF.

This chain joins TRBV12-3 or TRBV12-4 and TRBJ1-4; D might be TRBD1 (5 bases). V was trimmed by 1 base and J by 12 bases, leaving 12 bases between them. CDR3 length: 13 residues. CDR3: CASSLGVRGQLFF. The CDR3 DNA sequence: TGTGCCAGCAGTTTAGGGGTAAGGGGACAACTGTTTTTT.

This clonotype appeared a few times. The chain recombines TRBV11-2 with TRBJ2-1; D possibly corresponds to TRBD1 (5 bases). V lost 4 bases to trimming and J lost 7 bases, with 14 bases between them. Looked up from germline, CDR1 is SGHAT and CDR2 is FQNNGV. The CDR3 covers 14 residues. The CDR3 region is CASSSHAPGNEQFF. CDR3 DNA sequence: TGTGCCAGCAGCTCCCATGCCCCAGGGAATGAGCAGTTCTTC.

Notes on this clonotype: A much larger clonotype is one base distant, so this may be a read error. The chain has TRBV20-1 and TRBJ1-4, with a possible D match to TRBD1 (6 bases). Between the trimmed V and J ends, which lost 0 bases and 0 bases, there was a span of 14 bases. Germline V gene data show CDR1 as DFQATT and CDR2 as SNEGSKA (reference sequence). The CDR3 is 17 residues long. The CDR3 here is CSARDQGGVATNEKLFF. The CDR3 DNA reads TGCAGTGCTAGAGATCAAGGGGGTGTGGCAACTAATGAAAAACTGTTTTTT.

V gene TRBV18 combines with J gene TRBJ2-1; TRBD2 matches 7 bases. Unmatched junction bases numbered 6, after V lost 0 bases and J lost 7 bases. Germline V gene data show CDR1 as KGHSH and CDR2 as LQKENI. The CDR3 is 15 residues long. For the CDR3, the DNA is TGTGCCAGCTCACCACCGCTACGAGCGGGGAATGAGCAGTTCTTC. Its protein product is CASSPPLRAGNEQFF.

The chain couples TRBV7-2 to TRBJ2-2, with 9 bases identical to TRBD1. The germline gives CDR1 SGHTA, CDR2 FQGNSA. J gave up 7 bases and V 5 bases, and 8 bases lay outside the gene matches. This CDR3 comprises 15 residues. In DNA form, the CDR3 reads TGTGCCAGCAGCGCGGACAGGGGAAGGAACGGGGAGCTGTTTTTT. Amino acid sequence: CASSADRGRNGELFF.

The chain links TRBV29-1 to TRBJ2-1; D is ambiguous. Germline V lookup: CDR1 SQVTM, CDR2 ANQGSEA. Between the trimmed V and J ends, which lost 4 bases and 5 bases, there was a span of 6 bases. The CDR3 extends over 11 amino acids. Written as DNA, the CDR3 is TGCAGCGTTGTTCCTCACAATGAGCAGTTCTTC. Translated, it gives CSVVPHNEQFF.

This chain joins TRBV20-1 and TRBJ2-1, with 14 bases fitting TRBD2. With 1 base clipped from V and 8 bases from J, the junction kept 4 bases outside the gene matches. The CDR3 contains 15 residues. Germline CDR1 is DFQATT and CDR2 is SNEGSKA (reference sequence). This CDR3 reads CSARGLAGGPYEQFF. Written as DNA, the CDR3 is TGCAGTGCTAGAGGACTAGCGGGAGGGCCCTATGAGCAGTTCTTC.

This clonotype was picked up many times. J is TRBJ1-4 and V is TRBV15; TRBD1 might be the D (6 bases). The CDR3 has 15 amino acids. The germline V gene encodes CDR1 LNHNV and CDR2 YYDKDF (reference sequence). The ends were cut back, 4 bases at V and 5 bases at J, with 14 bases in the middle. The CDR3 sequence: CATSTPTGVNEKLFF. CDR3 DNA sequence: TGTGCCACCAGCACACCGACAGGAGTGAATGAAAAACTGTTTTTT.

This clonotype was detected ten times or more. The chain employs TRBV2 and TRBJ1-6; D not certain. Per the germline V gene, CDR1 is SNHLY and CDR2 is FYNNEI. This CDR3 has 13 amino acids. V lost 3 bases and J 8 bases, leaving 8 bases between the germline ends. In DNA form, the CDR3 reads TGTGCCAGCAGTGACCTGGAGGATTCACCCCTCCACTTT. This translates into CASSDLEDSPLHF.

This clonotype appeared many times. The CDR3 loop reads CASSFIQGTNYEQYF. CDR3 coding DNA: TGTGCCAGCAGCTTCATCCAGGGGACTAACTACGAGCAGTACTTC. The gene calls are TRBV7-8 and TRBJ2-7; possibly TRBD2 for D (7 bases). V dropped 3 bases and J dropped 3 bases, with 15 bases sitting between them. Germline V gene data show CDR1 as SGHVS and CDR2 as FQNEAQ. The CDR3 contains 15 residues.

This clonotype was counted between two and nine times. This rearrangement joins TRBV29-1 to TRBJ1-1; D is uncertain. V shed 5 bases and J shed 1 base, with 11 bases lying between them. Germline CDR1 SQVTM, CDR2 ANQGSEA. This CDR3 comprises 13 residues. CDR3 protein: CSVTSPANTEAFF. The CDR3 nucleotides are TGCAGCGTTACGAGTCCAGCGAACACTGAAGCTTTCTTT.

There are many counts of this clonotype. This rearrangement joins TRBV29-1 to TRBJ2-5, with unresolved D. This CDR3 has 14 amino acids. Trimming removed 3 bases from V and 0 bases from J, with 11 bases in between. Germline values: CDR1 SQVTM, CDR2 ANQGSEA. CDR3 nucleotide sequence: TGCAGCGTTGACGGGCTGACGTACCAAGAGACCCAGTACTTC. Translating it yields CSVDGLTYQETQYF.

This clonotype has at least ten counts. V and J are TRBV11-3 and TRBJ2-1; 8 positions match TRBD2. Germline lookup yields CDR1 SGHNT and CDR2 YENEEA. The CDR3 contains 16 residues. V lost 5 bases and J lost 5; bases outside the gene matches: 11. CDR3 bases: TGTGCCAGCAGCCCGGGGGGGCTAGCGAGAGACAATGAGCAGTTCTTC. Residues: CASSPGGLARDNEQFF.

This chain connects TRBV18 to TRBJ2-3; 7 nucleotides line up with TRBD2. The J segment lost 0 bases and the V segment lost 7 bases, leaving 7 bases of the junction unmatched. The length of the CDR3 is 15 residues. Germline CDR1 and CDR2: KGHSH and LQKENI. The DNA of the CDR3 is TGTGCCAGCTGCATTAGCGGGTCTAGCACAGATACGCAGTATTTT. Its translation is CASCISGSSTDTQYF.

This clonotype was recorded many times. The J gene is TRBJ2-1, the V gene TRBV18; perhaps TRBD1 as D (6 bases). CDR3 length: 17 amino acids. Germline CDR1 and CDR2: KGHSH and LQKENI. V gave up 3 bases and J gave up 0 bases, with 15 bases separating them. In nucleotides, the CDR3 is TGTGCCAGCTCACCGAGTGGGGGCCCGAGCTCCTACAATGAGCAGTTCTTC. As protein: CASSPSGGPSSYNEQFF.